Each of the 15 T cell receptor beta chains below was sequenced from the same sample in a study of blood T cell repertoires in COVID-19. Profiled with immunoSEQ multiplex PCR; TCRdb holds only in-frame clones, not every one. The sample holds tens of thousands of clones; about 90% are singletons and the top ten take 3.5%. The source material was peripheral blood. The receptor source for this set is a human donor in a cohort sampled during active COVID-19.

This clone was counted between two and nine times. The chain recombines TRBV5-5 with TRBJ1-1; D is unresolved. V lost 3 bases, J lost 8 bases, and 17 bases lay in between. The CDR3 has 14 residues. Germline V lookup: CDR1 SGHKS, CDR2 YYEKEE (reference sequence). The CDR3 loop reads CASSSPTKVQEAFF. The CDR3 region has the DNA TGTGCCAGCAGCTCCCCGACAAAGGTGCAAGAAGCTTTCTTT.

The chain combines TRBV21-1 with TRBJ1-3; TRBD1, as called in the table, went unchecked against the DNA. TRBV21-1 is assigned pseudogene status. The CDR3 sequence is 19 residues long. CDR3 amino acids: CASSKGPSAGQGSGNTIYF. The DNA for the CDR3 is TGTGCCAGCAGCAAAGGGCCTTCTGCGGGACAGGGATCTGGAAACACCATATATTTT.

The V and J genes are TRBV6-2 or TRBV6-3 and TRBJ2-3, with 12 bases fitting TRBD2. The germline CDR1 and CDR2 sequences are MNHEY and SVGEGT. V was clipped by 0 bases and J by 3 bases; unmatched bases: 10. The CDR3 loop spans 19 amino acids. The CDR3, as DNA: TGTGCCAGCAGTTACTCGATCCTAGCGGGGGGGCTCGGAACAGATACGCAGTATTTT. It translates to CASSYSILAGGLGTDTQYF.

This chain connects TRBV11-3 to TRBJ2-1; a weak D match, TRBD2 (6 bases). The V gene's germline CDR1 is SGHNT and CDR2 YENEEA. This CDR3 is built from 16 residues. Deletions cut 5 bases from V and 0 bases from J, with 14 bases between. CDR3 nucleotides: TGTGCCAGCAGCCCACGAGGAGGGAGCTCCTACAATGAGCAGTTCTTC. Translation gives CASSPRGGSSYNEQFF.

V usage is TRBV4-1 and J usage is TRBJ1-4, with a tentative D call TRBD1 (6 bases). The CDR3 contains 16 residues. The V gene lost 2 bases and the J gene lost 1 base, with 11 bases spanning the gap. Germline CDR1 MGHRA, CDR2 YSYEKL. CDR3 nucleotide sequence: TGCGCCAGCAGCCAACAACAGACAGGAACTAATGAAAAACTGTTTTTT. This sequence encodes CASSQQQTGTNEKLFF.

The V and J genes are TRBV20-1 and TRBJ2-1; D is unresolved. CDR3 length: 10 amino acids. V was trimmed by 5 bases and J by 7 bases, leaving 6 bases between them. Looked up from germline, CDR1 is DFQATT and CDR2 is SNEGSKA (reference sequence). As DNA, the CDR3 is TGCAGTGCTTTCAGGAATGAGCAGTTCTTC. Its translation is CSAFRNEQFF.

This chain connects TRBV2 to TRBJ1-4; D uncertain. The CDR3 totals 10 residues. Trimming stripped 10 bases from V and 5 bases from J, with 5 bases between. Germline V gene lookup returns CDR1 SNHLY and CDR2 FYNNEI. Here the CDR3 reads CAIQNEKLFF. CDR3 nucleotides: TGTGCCATCCAAAATGAAAAACTGTTTTTT.

The CDR3 DNA sequence: TGTGCCAGCAGTGACGAGCTCAATCAGCCCCAGCATTTT. Encoded protein: CASSDELNQPQHF. This chain uses TRBV6-4 with TRBJ1-5, with D unresolved. The CDR3 loop spans 13 amino acids. CDR1 is MRHNA and CDR2 is SNTAGT in the germline V gene. The V gene lost 2 bases and the J gene lost 3 bases, with 5 bases spanning the gap.

The chain carries TRBV11-2 and TRBJ2-3, with no clear D. The CDR3 is made up of 13 amino acids. Germline CDR1 SGHAT, CDR2 FQNNGV. V was trimmed by 5 bases and J by 5 bases, leaving 11 bases between them. Here the CDR3 DNA reads TGTGCCAGCAGCCGTGGCCCTCAAGATACGCAGTATTTT. It specifies CASSRGPQDTQYF.

The V and J genes are TRBV7-2 and TRBJ1-2, with D tentatively TRBD1 (6 bases). The CDR3 consists of 14 residues. Germline CDR1 is SGHTA and CDR2 is FQGNSA. V dropped 5 bases and J dropped 7 bases, with 17 bases sitting between them. CDR3 coding DNA: TGTGCCAGCAGCCCCTCGGGGGGCGCTTCTGGCTACACCTTC. Its protein product is CASSPSGGASGYTF.

The rearrangement uses TRBV29-1 and TRBJ2-2; 7 nucleotides align to TRBD1. The CDR3 consists of 13 residues. Trimming at V came to 5 bases and at J to 5 bases, leaving 5 bases not matched to a gene. Germline V gene lookup returns CDR1 SQVTM and CDR2 ANQGSEA. In DNA form, the CDR3 reads TGCAGCGTTAGGACAGGCCGGACCGGGGAGCTGTTTTTT. It translates to CSVRTGRTGELFF.

This rearrangement joins TRBV27 to TRBJ2-7; 11 bases match TRBD1. After removal of 7 bases from V and 3 bases from J, the junction contained 2 bases not matched to a gene. Germline assignment: CDR1 MNHEY and CDR2 SMNVEV (reference sequence). CDR3 size: 13 residues. For the CDR3, the DNA is TGTGCCAGCAAGGGGACAGGGGGCTACGAGCAGTACTTC. It translates to CASKGTGGYEQYF.

J is TRBJ2-2 and V is TRBV20-1, with 7 positions matching TRBD1. Looked up from germline, CDR1 is DFQATT and CDR2 is SNEGSKA (reference sequence). This CDR3 spans 15 amino acids. Trimming removed 3 bases from V and 6 bases from J; junction bases left unmatched: 10. The CDR3 nucleotides are TGCAGTGCTAGTCCCCACAGGGGTCCCCCCGGGGAGCTGTTTTTT. It specifies CSASPHRGPPGELFF.

The chain has TRBV7-9 and TRBJ2-1; 9 bases are shared with TRBD1. CDR1 and CDR2 (germline): SEHNR, FQNEAQ (reference sequence). This CDR3 spans 13 amino acids. The V and J ends lost 1 base and 12 bases, in that order; junction bases with no gene match: 4. CDR3 nucleotide sequence: TGTGCCAGCAGCTTAGGTACAGGGGGCGGGCAGTTCTTC. This translates into CASSLGTGGGQFF.

The chain recombines TRBV20-1 with TRBJ2-5; TRBD2 agrees at 10 bases. The J segment lost 3 bases and the V segment lost 3 bases, leaving 4 bases of the junction unmatched. The CDR3 length is 14 residues. Germline V gives CDR1 DFQATT, CDR2 SNEGSKA (reference sequence). CDR3 in amino acids: CSASVLAGEETQYF. Here the CDR3 DNA reads TGCAGTGCTAGTGTCCTAGCGGGAGAAGAGACCCAGTACTTC.